This entry lists 11 T cell receptor beta chains sequenced from one sample in a study of blood T cell repertoires in COVID-19. Method: immunoSEQ multiplex PCR; TCRdb's copy keeps in-frame clones and lacks some. The table records approximately 100,000 clones, just over 85% of them present only once. Material for sequencing was PBMCs or T cells enriched from blood (not recorded which). The source is a woman between 45 and 60 years old who had recovered from COVID-19.

CDR3 bases: TGCGCCAGCAGCCTGACCAGGGGATCTTACGAGCAGTACTTC. Translation gives CASSLTRGSYEQYF. The chain uses TRBV5-1 and TRBJ2-7, with TRBD1 as a possible D gene (6 bases). The CDR3 has 14 residues. Germline assignment: CDR1 SGHRS and CDR2 YFSETQ. V dropped 4 bases and J dropped 4 bases, with 15 bases sitting between them.

The rearrangement uses TRBV5-1 and TRBJ2-7; no reliable D call. Per germline, CDR1 SGHRS and CDR2 YFSETQ. V lost 0 bases to trimming and J lost 2 bases, with 12 bases between them. The CDR3 runs 15 residues. CDR3 nucleotide sequence: TGCGCCAGCAGCTTGGACGGGTTCAGTCCCTACGAGCAGTACTTC. Translating gives CASSLDGFSPYEQYF.

This clone came up once. The J gene is TRBJ2-6, the V gene TRBV5-1; the D gene is possibly TRBD1 (6 bases). Germline values: CDR1 SGHRS, CDR2 YFSETQ. This CDR3 region has 15 residues. Between the trimmed V and J ends, which lost 4 bases and 1 base, there was a span of 9 bases. CDR3 sequence (DNA): TGCGCCAGCAGCCCTGGACAGTCTGGGGCCAACGTCCTGACTTTC. Translation: CASSPGQSGANVLTF.

The CDR3 loop reads CASSLGGRGVHNEQFF. The CDR3 bases are TGCGCCAGCAGCTTGGGTGGCAGGGGGGTCCACAATGAGCAGTTCTTC. V and J are TRBV5-1 and TRBJ2-1; weak D call: TRBD1 (7 bases). The CDR3 contains 16 residues. V was trimmed by 0 bases and J by 5 bases, leaving 15 bases between them. CDR1 and CDR2 from the germline V gene are SGHRS and YFSETQ. Combining the CDR3 with reference TRBV5-1 and TRBJ2-1 gives the whole variable domain KAGVTQTPRYLIKTRGQQVTLSCSPISGHRSVSWYQQTPGQGLQFLFEYFSETQRNKGNFPGRFSGRQFSNSRSEMNVSTLELGDSALYLCASSLGGRGVHNEQFFGPGTRLTVL.

CDR3 amino acids: CASSEYLAGGELFF. CDR3 DNA sequence: TGCGCCAGCAGTGAGTACCTAGCGGGAGGGGAGCTGTTTTTT. The chain has TRBV10-1 and TRBJ2-2, with 9 bases lining up with TRBD2. Germline V CDR1 and CDR2: WNHNN, SYGVQD (reference sequence). CDR3 size: 14 residues. The trim removed 1 base at V and 8 bases at J, leaving 2 bases unmatched.

The chain is built from TRBV7-2 and TRBJ2-5, with 9 bases identical to TRBD2. This CDR3 contains 16 residues. Germline-derived CDR1 and CDR2 are SGHTA and FQGNSA. V shed 5 bases, J shed 2 bases, and the junction held 9 bases outside the gene matches. The CDR3 DNA reads as TGTGCCAGCAGCATCGGGACTAGCCCCAATCAAGAGACCCAGTACTTC. The encoded protein is CASSIGTSPNQETQYF.

This chain joins TRBV11-2 and TRBJ2-5, with D unclear. Germline assignment: CDR1 SGHAT and CDR2 FQNNGV. Trimming shortened V by 1 base and J by 4 bases, and 13 bases separated the two germline ends. CDR3 length equals 15 residues. CDR3 DNA: TGTGCCAGCAGCTTAGGAGTCGGTGGTTCAGAGACCCAGTACTTC. Its translation is CASSLGVGGSETQYF. The entire variable domain, with the rest obtained from reference TRBV11-2 and TRBJ2-5, is as follows: EAGVAQSPRYKIIEKRQSVAFWCNPISGHATLYWYQQILGQGPKLLIQFQNNGVVDDSQLPKDRFSAERLKGVDSTLKIQPAKLEDSAVYLCASSLGVGGSETQYFGPGTRLLVL.

This clone was seen only once. The chain is built from TRBV28 and TRBJ2-5; 9 bases agree with TRBD2. Per germline, CDR1 MDHEN and CDR2 SYDVKM. J lost 3 bases, V lost 6 bases, and 8 bases had no gene match. The CDR3 loop spans 15 amino acids. The CDR3 DNA is TGTGCCAGCAGGGCCCTGGCGGGAGGGGAAGAGACCCAGTACTTC. It is translated as CASRALAGGEETQYF.

The chain recombines TRBV3-1 (or the pseudogene TRBV3-2) with TRBJ1-2; TRBD1 matches at 10 bases. V gave up 2 bases and J gave up 5 bases; unmatched junction bases: 11. The CDR3 is 17 residues long. Germline values: CDR1 LGHDT, CDR2 YNNKEL (reference sequence). CDR3 protein: CASSQLTGGGGRYGYTF. The CDR3 nucleotides read TGTGCCAGCAGCCAACTGACAGGGGGCGGGGGTAGGTATGGCTACACCTTC.

The DNA for the CDR3 is TGTGCCAGTGGGGGACAGGGAACTGAAGCTTTCTTT. Amino acids: CASGGQGTEAFF. The chain joins TRBV19 to TRBJ1-1; 9 bases are a match to TRBD1. Germline CDR1 reads LNHDA; CDR2 reads SQIVND (reference sequence). This CDR3 has 12 amino acids. V lost 8 bases, J lost 5 bases, and 3 bases stayed unmatched.

The V gene is TRBV9, the J gene TRBJ2-1; TRBD2 aligns across 12 bases. V gave up 4 bases and J gave up 4 bases; unmatched junction bases: 6. Germline V gives CDR1 SGDLS, CDR2 YYNGEE. The CDR3 totals 16 residues. The CDR3 here is CASSPTTSGGYNEQFF. The DNA of the CDR3 is TGTGCCAGCAGCCCGACGACTAGCGGGGGTTACAATGAGCAGTTCTTC. The whole variable domain, remainder taken from reference TRBV9 and TRBJ2-1, is DSGVTQTPKHLITATGQRVTLRCSPRSGDLSVYWYQQSLDQGLQFLIQYYNGEERAKGNILERFSAQQFPDLHSELNLSSLELGDSALYFCASSPTTSGGYNEQFFGPGTRLTVL.